These 2 T cell receptor beta chains were all obtained from the same sample, sequenced in a study of PD-1 blockade in mismatch repair-deficient tumors. Produced via immunoSEQ multiplex PCR; TCRdb's table is partial and in-frame only. Of about 110,000 clones in the sample, approximately 80% were seen once. Source: peripheral blood, taken around 60 weeks after starting pembrolizumab. The receptors here all came from an adult with mismatch repair-deficient cancer.

The chain is built from TRBV18 and TRBJ2-3, with D perhaps TRBD2 (5 bases). This CDR3 has 14 residues. The V and J ends lost 5 bases and 2 bases respectively, with 11 bases between them. Per the germline V gene, CDR1 is KGHSH and CDR2 is LQKENI. CDR3 sequence: CASSMFSATDTQYF. The CDR3 region has the DNA TGTGCCAGCTCAATGTTTAGCGCCACAGATACGCAGTATTTT.

The chain couples TRBV7-2 to TRBJ2-7; perhaps D is TRBD1 or TRBD2 (6 bases each). Trimming pared 7 bases from V and 7 bases from J, leaving 20 bases between. This CDR3 is built from 14 residues. Germline CDR1 and CDR2: SGHTA and FQGNSA. The CDR3 sequence: CASTLGGHPMEQYF. The CDR3 nucleotides are TGTGCCAGCACCCTGGGGGGACACCCTATGGAGCAGTACTTC.